This TCR beta chain was identified during a study of T-cell reconstitution after alpha-beta-depleted transplantation in children. Regarding the study as a whole: Reportedly, alpha-beta T cells present about two months post-transplant originated from several hundred expanded clones of graft origin. T-cell counts and diversity at one year following transplant were attributed mainly to newly produced T cells.

Unique molecular identifiers were used to barcode this TCRbeta library. TCRdb passed the PCR reads through MiXCR, listing each CDR3 protein once. The sample holds hundreds of thousands of distinct CDR3 sequences; over 10% are singletons and the top ten take about 2.2%. The CDR3 is 18 residues long. The V and J ends lost 3 bases and 3 bases, in that order; junction bases with no gene match: 17. Germline-derived CDR1 and CDR2 are SQVTM and ANQGSEA. Concerning this clonotype itself: Its specificity is not known.

Sequencing used PBMCs, mostly from graft donor cells, obtained 360 days after TCRalphabeta/CD19-depleted stem cell transplant. The chain links TRBV29-1 to TRBJ1-1; 9 bases agree with TRBD1. This clonotype was obtained from a male patient younger than 18 who had a stem cell transplant for acute myeloid leukemia, so the T cells may come from the graft donor. The CDR3 sequence is CSVEVDNRGLGRYTEAFF. In DNA form, the CDR3 reads TGCAGCGTTGAGGTAGACAACAGGGGGCTCGGACGGTACACTGAAGCTTTCTTT. Full variable domain (outside the CDR3, taken from reference TRBV29-1 and TRBJ1-1): SAVISQKPSRDICQRGTSLTIQCQVDSQVTMMFWYRQQPGQSLTLIATANQGSEATYESGFVIDKFPISRPNLTFSTLTVSNMSPEDSSIYLCSVEVDNRGLGRYTEAFFGQGTRLTVV.